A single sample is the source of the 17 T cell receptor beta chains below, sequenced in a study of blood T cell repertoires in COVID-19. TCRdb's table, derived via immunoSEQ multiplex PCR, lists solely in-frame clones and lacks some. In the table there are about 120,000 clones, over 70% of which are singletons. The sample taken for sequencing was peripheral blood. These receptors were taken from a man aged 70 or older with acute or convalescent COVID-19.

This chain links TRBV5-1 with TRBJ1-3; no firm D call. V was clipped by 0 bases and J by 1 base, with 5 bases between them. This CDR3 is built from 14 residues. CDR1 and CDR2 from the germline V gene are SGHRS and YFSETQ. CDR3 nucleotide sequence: TGCGCCAGCAGCTTGGCCCTATCTGGAAACACCATATATTTT. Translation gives CASSLALSGNTIYF.

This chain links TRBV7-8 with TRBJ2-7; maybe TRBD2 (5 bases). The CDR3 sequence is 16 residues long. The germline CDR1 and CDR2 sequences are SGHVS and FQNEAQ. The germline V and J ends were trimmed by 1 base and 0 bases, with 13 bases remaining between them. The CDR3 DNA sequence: TGTGCCAGCAGCTTAGGTGGACTCGAGAGCTCCTACGAGCAGTACTTC. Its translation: CASSLGGLESSYEQYF.

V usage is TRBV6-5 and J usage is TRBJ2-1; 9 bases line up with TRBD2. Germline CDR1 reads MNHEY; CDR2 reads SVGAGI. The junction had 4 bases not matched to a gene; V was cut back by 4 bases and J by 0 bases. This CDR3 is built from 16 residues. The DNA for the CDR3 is TGTGCCAGCAGTTCCCCAGCGGGGGGCTCCTACAATGAGCAGTTCTTC. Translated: CASSSPAGGSYNEQFF.

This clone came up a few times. The CDR3 bases are TGCGCCAGCAGCCACAACAGTATGAACACTGAAGCTTTCTTT. Its protein is CASSHNSMNTEAFF. The chain couples TRBV4-1 to TRBJ1-1; D unclear. There are 14 residues in the CDR3. The V and J ends lost 3 bases and 0 bases respectively, with 8 bases between them. Per germline, CDR1 MGHRA and CDR2 YSYEKL.

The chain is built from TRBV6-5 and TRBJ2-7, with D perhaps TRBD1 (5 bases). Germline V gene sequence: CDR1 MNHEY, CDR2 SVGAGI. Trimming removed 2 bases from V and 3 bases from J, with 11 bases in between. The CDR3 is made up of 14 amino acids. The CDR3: CASSYRGFGYEQYF. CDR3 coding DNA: TGTGCCAGCAGTTACAGGGGATTCGGCTACGAGCAGTACTTC.

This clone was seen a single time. The CDR3, as DNA: TGTGCCAGCAGCCAAGATATGGTAGCGGGGGCGGAGGAGACCCAGTACTTC. This translates into CASSQDMVAGAEETQYF. The chain recombines TRBV3-1 (or the pseudogene TRBV3-2) with TRBJ2-5; TRBD2 matches 9 bases. This CDR3 region has 17 residues. The V gene end was trimmed by 0 bases and the J gene end by 5 bases; junction bases not matched to a gene: 10. The germline V gene has CDR1 LGHDT and CDR2 YNNKEL (reference sequence).

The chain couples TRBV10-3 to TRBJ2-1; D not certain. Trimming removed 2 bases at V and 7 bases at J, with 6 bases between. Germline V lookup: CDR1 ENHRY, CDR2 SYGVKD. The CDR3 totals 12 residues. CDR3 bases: TGTGCCATCAGTGAGGTCCTGAATGAGCAGTTCTTC. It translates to CAISEVLNEQFF.

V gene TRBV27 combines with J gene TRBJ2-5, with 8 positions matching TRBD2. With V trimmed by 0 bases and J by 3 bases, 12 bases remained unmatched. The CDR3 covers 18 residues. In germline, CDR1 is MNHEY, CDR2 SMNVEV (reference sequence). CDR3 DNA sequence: TGTGCCAGCAGTTTATCCCCCACGGGCGGGGGGTACGAAGAGACCCAGTACTTC. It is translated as CASSLSPTGGGYEETQYF.

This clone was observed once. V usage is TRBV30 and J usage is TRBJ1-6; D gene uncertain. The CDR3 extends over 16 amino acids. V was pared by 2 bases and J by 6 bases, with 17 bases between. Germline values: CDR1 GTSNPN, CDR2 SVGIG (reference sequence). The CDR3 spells CAWSPDRVQVNSPLHF. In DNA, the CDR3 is TGTGCCTGGAGTCCTGATCGTGTCCAGGTTAATTCACCCCTCCACTTT.

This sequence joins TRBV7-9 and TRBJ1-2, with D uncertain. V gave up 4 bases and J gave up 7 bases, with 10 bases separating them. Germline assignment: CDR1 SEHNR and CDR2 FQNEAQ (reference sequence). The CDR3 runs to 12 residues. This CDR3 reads CASSYGLLGYTF. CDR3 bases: TGTGCCAGCAGCTACGGACTCCTTGGCTACACCTTC.

The CDR3 reads CASGLPVGRRGLPGELFF. CDR3 coding DNA: TGTGCTAGTGGTTTGCCCGTGGGTAGGAGAGGGTTACCCGGGGAGCTGTTTTTT. This chain joins TRBV12-5 and TRBJ2-2, with D possibly matching TRBD2 (5 bases). V was pared by 2 bases and J by 6 bases, with 22 bases between. The CDR3 runs to 18 residues. In germline, CDR1 is LGHNT, CDR2 FRNRAP. Complete variable domain (other parts from reference TRBV12-5 and TRBJ2-2): DARVTQTPRHKVTEMGQEVTMRCQPILGHNTVFWYRQTMMQGLELLAYFRNRAPLDDSGMPKDRFSAEMPDATLATLKIQPSEPRDSAVYFCASGLPVGRRGLPGELFFGEGSRLTVL.

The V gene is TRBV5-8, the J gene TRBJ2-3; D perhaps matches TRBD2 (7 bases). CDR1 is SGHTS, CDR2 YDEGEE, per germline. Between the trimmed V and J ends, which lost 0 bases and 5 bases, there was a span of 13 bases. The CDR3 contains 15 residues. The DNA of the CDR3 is TGTGCCAGCAGCTTGGGGGGGGGCCGTGGAGATACGCAGTATTTT. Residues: CASSLGGGRGDTQYF.

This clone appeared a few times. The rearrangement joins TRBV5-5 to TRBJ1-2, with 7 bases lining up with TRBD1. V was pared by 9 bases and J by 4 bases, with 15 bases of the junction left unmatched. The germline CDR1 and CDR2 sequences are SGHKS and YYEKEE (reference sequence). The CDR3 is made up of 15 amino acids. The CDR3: CATGPLDRAGYGYTF. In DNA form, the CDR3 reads TGTGCCACCGGTCCTTTAGACAGGGCGGGCTATGGCTACACCTTC.

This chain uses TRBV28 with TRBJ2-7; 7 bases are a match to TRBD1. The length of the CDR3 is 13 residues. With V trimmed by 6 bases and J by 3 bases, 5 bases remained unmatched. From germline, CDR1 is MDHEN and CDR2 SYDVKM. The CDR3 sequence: CASRTTGVYEQYF. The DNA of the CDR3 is TGTGCCAGCAGGACAACAGGGGTCTACGAGCAGTACTTC.

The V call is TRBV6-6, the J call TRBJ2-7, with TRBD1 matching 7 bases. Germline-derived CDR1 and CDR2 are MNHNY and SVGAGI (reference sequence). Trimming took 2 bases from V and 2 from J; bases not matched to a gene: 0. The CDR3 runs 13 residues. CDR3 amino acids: CASSYDRAYEQYF. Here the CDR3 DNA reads TGTGCCAGCAGTTACGACAGGGCCTACGAGCAGTACTTC.

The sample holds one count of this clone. In DNA, the CDR3 is TGTGCCAGCAGCTTCCCAGGGGCCAACGTCCTGACTTTC. It specifies CASSFPGANVLTF. The chain carries TRBV7-3 and TRBJ2-6, with no clear D. The CDR3 consists of 13 residues. Trimming took 3 bases from V and 4 from J, leaving 4 bases between them. CDR1 is SGHTA, CDR2 FQGTGA, per germline.

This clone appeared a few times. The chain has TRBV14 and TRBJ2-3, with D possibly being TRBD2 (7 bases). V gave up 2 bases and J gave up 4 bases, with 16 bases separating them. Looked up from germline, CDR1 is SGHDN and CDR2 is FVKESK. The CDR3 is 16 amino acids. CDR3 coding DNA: TGTGCCAGCAGCCAACGAGGGGGGGGCGCCGCAGATACGCAGTATTTT. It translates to CASSQRGGGAADTQYF.